Following are 18 T cell receptor beta chains from one sample sequenced in a study of T cell responses to AZD1222 COVID-19 vaccine. The data were produced by immunoSEQ multiplex PCR, yet TCRdb's version contains in-frame clones alone and is incomplete. The repertoire holds some 81,000 clones, with about 86% as singletons. The specimen was peripheral blood, collected 28 days after the second AZD1222 dose. The receptors here all came from an adult who received the AZD1222 COVID-19 vaccine.

This chain connects TRBV27 to TRBJ2-6; either TRBD1 or TRBD2 may supply D (5 bases each). The CDR3 consists of 23 residues. The ends were cut back, 0 bases at V and 1 base at J, with 28 bases in the middle. Germline CDR1 reads MNHEY; CDR2 reads SMNVEV (reference sequence). CDR3 nucleotide sequence: TGTGCCAGCAGTTTATCGAACCCTCCCCGTAGTCGGGGCCTCGAGTCTGGGGCCAACGTCCTGACTTTC. Protein sequence: CASSLSNPPRSRGLESGANVLTF. Supplemented by reference TRBV27 and TRBJ2-6, the full variable domain reads EAQVTQNPRYLITVTGKKLTVTCSQNMNHEYMSWYRQDPGLGLRQIYYSMNVEVTDKGDVPEGYKVSRKEKRNFPLILESPSPNQTSLYFCASSLSNPPRSRGLESGANVLTFGAGSRLTVL.

The chain combines TRBV6-2 or TRBV6-3 with TRBJ2-7, with 7 bases identical to TRBD1. The trim removed 3 bases at V and 3 bases at J, leaving 5 bases unmatched. Germline V lookup: CDR1 MNHEY, CDR2 SVGEGT. The CDR3 has 14 amino acids. This chain's CDR3 is CASSYPTGDYEQYF. The DNA of the CDR3 is TGTGCCAGCAGTTATCCCACAGGGGACTACGAGCAGTACTTC.

The chain has TRBV7-3 and TRBJ2-1; TRBD1 matches 10 bases. V gave up 5 bases and J gave up 4 bases; unmatched junction bases: 5. This CDR3 has 15 residues. Per the germline V gene, CDR1 is SGHTA and CDR2 is FQGTGA. The CDR3 nucleotides read TGTGCCAGCAGCCCGGACAGGGGGGTATACAATGAGCAGTTCTTC. Translation gives CASSPDRGVYNEQFF.

The V gene is TRBV18, the J gene TRBJ2-7; no definite D call. In germline, CDR1 is KGHSH, CDR2 LQKENI. V lost 5 bases to trimming and J lost 2 bases, with 7 bases between them. The length of the CDR3 is 12 residues. The CDR3 sequence is CASSWGPYEQYF. As DNA, the CDR3 is TGTGCCAGCTCATGGGGTCCCTACGAGCAGTACTTC.

The chain recombines TRBV4-1 with TRBJ2-1, with 11 bases that match TRBD2. Germline V CDR1 and CDR2: MGHRA, YSYEKL. There are 18 residues in the CDR3. Unmatched junction bases numbered 11, after V lost 1 base and J lost 6 bases. CDR3 protein: CASSQGPPSGGTTNEQFF. CDR3 DNA sequence: TGCGCCAGCAGCCAAGGCCCTCCTAGCGGGGGGACTACCAATGAGCAGTTCTTC.

CDR3 protein: CASSLAFQRTNEKLFF. The CDR3, as DNA: TGTGCCAGCAGCCTTGCCTTTCAAAGAACTAATGAAAAACTGTTTTTT. The J gene is TRBJ1-4, the V gene TRBV3-1 (or the pseudogene TRBV3-2); the D is unclear. V lost 4 bases and J lost 1, with 13 bases in between. Germline lookup yields CDR1 LGHDT and CDR2 YNNKEL (reference sequence). The CDR3 is 16 residues long.

The chain links TRBV19 to TRBJ1-2; TRBD1 is a possible D gene (5 bases). The V and J ends lost 1 base and 5 bases respectively, with 11 bases between them. The CDR3 runs to 14 residues. Per germline, CDR1 LNHDA and CDR2 SQIVND (reference sequence). The CDR3 region has the DNA TGTGCCAGTAGTATAGCTCCGACAGCTTATGGCTACACCTTC. Amino acids: CASSIAPTAYGYTF.

This clone was found once. V and J are TRBV28 and TRBJ2-5; weak D call: TRBD2 (6 bases). Looked up from germline, CDR1 is MDHEN and CDR2 is SYDVKM. V was cut by 3 bases and J by 1 base, with 12 bases left in between. This CDR3 comprises 15 residues. CDR3 loop: CASSFWSTSQETQYF. The CDR3 DNA sequence: TGTGCCAGCAGTTTTTGGTCGACTAGCCAAGAGACCCAGTACTTC.

The chain has TRBV7-2 and TRBJ2-3; a weak D match, TRBD2 (6 bases). Germline V gives CDR1 SGHTA, CDR2 FQGNSA. This CDR3 region has 13 residues. V lost 8 bases, J lost 2 bases, and 11 bases lay in between. CDR3 nucleotide sequence: TGTGCCAGCCGGGACTCTTACACAGATACGCAGTATTTT. Its protein is CASRDSYTDTQYF.

The CDR3 nucleotides are TGTGCCAGCAGTCCCCATGGAGAGGTCATCCATGAGCAGTTCTTC. Translation: CASSPHGEVIHEQFF. The rearrangement links TRBV27 to TRBJ2-1; D gene ambiguous. The length of the CDR3 is 15 residues. Germline V CDR1 and CDR2: MNHEY, SMNVEV (reference sequence). V was clipped by 5 bases and J by 8 bases, with 19 bases between them.

J is TRBJ2-1 and V is TRBV4-1; D is unresolved. Between the trimmed V and J ends, which lost 0 bases and 3 bases, there was a span of 12 bases. CDR3 length equals 16 residues. Germline V gives CDR1 MGHRA, CDR2 YSYEKL. The CDR3: CASSQESGQDYNEQFF. The CDR3 coding sequence is TGCGCCAGCAGCCAAGAAAGTGGGCAGGACTACAATGAGCAGTTCTTC.

The CDR3 DNA is TGCGCCAGCAGCAGAGACAGGGGCGCTAACTATGGCTACACCTTC. This gives the protein CASSRDRGANYGYTF. The rearrangement links TRBV5-1 to TRBJ1-2, with 8 bases that match TRBD1. The trim removed 4 bases at V and 0 bases at J, leaving 5 bases unmatched. CDR1 SGHRS and CDR2 YFSETQ come from the germline V gene. CDR3 length: 15 amino acids.

This clone was seen a few times. V and J are TRBV5-1 and TRBJ2-5, with D maybe TRBD2 (5 bases). The CDR3 extends over 14 amino acids. V gave up 7 bases and J gave up 3 bases, with 16 bases separating them. Germline values: CDR1 SGHRS, CDR2 YFSETQ. CDR3 residues: CASVRHSGEETQYF. CDR3 coding DNA: TGCGCCAGCGTCCGCCACTCCGGGGAAGAGACCCAGTACTTC.

This chain joins TRBV7-2 and TRBJ2-3, with D unresolved. The CDR3 is 15 residues long. V gave up 4 bases and J gave up 7 bases, with 18 bases separating them. The germline V gene has CDR1 SGHTA and CDR2 FQGNSA. CDR3 DNA: TGTGCCAGCAGCTCCCCCTTATCCTATAGGAATACGCAGTATTTT. This codes for CASSSPLSYRNTQYF.

This rearrangement joins TRBV4-1 to TRBJ1-5, with TRBD1 matching over 10 bases. CDR1 is MGHRA and CDR2 is YSYEKL in the germline V gene. There are 19 residues in the CDR3. V shed 0 bases, J shed 1 base, and the junction held 9 bases outside the gene matches. CDR3 nucleotides: TGCGCCAGCAGCCAAGATACGGGACAGGGGATGTGGAGCAATCAGCCCCAGCATTTT. Its translation: CASSQDTGQGMWSNQPQHF.

The chain joins TRBV7-2 to TRBJ2-7; D perhaps matches TRBD1 (5 bases). From germline, CDR1 is SGHTA and CDR2 FQGNSA. CDR3 size: 14 residues. V was trimmed by 5 bases and J by 1 base, leaving 12 bases between them. The chain's CDR3 is CASSPQGTSYEQYF. CDR3 in DNA: TGTGCCAGCAGCCCTCAGGGTACGTCCTACGAGCAGTACTTC.

The chain couples TRBV10-1 to TRBJ2-2; no clear D gene. The germline V and J ends were trimmed by 1 base and 4 bases, with 7 bases remaining between them. Germline V lookup: CDR1 WNHNN, CDR2 SYGVQD (reference sequence). This CDR3 has 14 residues. CDR3 nucleotides: TGCGCCAGCAGTGAGTTTAGGGCCACCGGGGAGCTGTTTTTT. This codes for CASSEFRATGELFF.

The chain is built from TRBV30 and TRBJ2-6; D gene uncertain. The germline V gene has CDR1 GTSNPN and CDR2 SVGIG (reference sequence). Trimming removed 5 bases from V and 1 base from J, with 9 bases in between. The CDR3 runs 14 residues. CDR3 sequence reads: CAWQGASGANVLTF. The CDR3 nucleotides read TGTGCCTGGCAAGGAGCATCTGGGGCCAACGTCCTGACTTTC.